Sequencing of this T cell receptor beta chain was carried out in a study of early stage breast cancer tumors. Study at large: About 10-fold was the mean read coverage per sample.

Assay: immunoSEQ multiplex PCR; the TCRdb copy retains only in-frame clones and omits some. The repertoire holds tens of thousands of clones, with approximately 80% as singletons. The CDR3 is made up of 16 amino acids. After removal of 0 bases from V and 1 base from J, the junction contained 4 bases not matched to a gene. Germline V CDR1 and CDR2: SGHTA, FQGNSA. This sequence was found in a person aged 50-59 years with breast cancer. Sample: blood. This chain uses TRBV7-2 with TRBJ1-1; 8 positions agree with TRBD1. The CDR3: CASSLAGQGGNTEAFF. The DNA of the CDR3 is TGTGCCAGCAGCTTAGCAGGACAGGGAGGGAACACTGAAGCTTTCTTT. Using reference TRBV7-2 and TRBJ1-1 for the parts outside the CDR3, the full variable domain is GAGVSQSPSNKVTEKGKDVELRCDPISGHTALYWYRQSLGQGLEFLIYFQGNSAPDKSGLPSDRFSAERTGGSVSTLTIQRTQQEDSAVYLCASSLAGQGGNTEAFFGQGTRLTVV.